The source of this TCR beta chain is a study of blood T cell repertoires in COVID-19. CDR1 KGHDR and CDR2 SFDVKD come from the germline V gene. The V gene end was trimmed by 7 bases and the J gene end by 4 bases; junction bases not matched to a gene: 7. CDR3 size: 14 residues. TCRdb's table, derived via immunoSEQ multiplex PCR, lists solely in-frame clones and lacks some. The sample holds 110,000 or so clones; under 80% are singletons and the top ten take around 2.3%. The chain couples TRBV24-1 to TRBJ2-3, with 7 bases fitting TRBD2. The source is a man aged 45 to 65 with acute or convalescent COVID-19. The sequenced material came from peripheral blood. Written as DNA, the CDR3 is TGTGCCACCAGCTTGGCGGGAGAAGCAGATACGCAGTATTTT. Translating gives CATSLAGEADTQYF.